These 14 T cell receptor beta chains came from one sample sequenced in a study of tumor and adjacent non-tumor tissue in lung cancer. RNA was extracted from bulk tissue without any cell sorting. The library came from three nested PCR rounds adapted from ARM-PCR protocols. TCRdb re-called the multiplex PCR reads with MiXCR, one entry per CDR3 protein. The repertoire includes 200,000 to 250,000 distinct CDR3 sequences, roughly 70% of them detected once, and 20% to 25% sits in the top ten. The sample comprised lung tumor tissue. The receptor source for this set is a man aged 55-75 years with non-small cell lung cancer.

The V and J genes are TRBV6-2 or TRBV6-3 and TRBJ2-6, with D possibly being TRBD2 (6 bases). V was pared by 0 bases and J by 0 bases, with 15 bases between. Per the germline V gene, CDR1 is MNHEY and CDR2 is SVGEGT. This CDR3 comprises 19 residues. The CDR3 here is CASSYSSSGPISGANVLTF. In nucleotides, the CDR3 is TGTGCCAGCAGTTACTCCTCAAGCGGGCCTATCTCTGGGGCCAACGTCCTGACTTTC.

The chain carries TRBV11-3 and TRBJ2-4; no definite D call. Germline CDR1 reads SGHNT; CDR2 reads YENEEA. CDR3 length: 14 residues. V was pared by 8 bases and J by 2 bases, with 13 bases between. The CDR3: CASGPLDPKNIQYF. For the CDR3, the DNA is TGTGCCAGCGGCCCCCTGGACCCCAAAAACATTCAGTACTTC.

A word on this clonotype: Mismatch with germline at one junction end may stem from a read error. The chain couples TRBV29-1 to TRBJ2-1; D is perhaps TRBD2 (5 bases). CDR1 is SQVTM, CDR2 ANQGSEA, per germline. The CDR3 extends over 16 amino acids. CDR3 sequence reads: CSVPQTNLSSYYDQFF. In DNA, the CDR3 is TGCAGCGTTCCTCAGACTAACTTGAGCTCCTACTATGATCAGTTCTTC.

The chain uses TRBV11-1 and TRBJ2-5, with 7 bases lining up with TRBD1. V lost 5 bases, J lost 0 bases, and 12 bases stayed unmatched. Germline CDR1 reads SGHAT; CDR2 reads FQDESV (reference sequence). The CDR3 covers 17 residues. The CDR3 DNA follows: TGTGCCAGCAGCGTCTACAGGGGAGTTGACTACCAAGAGACCCAGTACTTC. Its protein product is CASSVYRGVDYQETQYF.

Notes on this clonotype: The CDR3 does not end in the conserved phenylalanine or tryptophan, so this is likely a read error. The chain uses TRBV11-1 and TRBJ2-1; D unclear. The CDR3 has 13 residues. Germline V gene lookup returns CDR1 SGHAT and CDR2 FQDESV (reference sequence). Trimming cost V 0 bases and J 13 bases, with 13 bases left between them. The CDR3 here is CASSLAFLPAQFL. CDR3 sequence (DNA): TGTGCCAGCAGCTTAGCGTTCTTGCCAGCCCAGTTCTTA.

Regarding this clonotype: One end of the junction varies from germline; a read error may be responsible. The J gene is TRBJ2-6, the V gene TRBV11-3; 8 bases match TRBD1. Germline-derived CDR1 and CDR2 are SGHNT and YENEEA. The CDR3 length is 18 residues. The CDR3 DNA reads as TGTGCCAGCAGCCTGCGATCACAGGGGGACATTGGGGCCAACGACCTGACTTTC. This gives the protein CASSLRSQGDIGANDLTF.

CDR3 loop: CASQGGDYINQPQHF. The CDR3 nucleotides read TGTGCCAGTCAGGGAGGGGATTATATCAATCAGCCCCAGCATTTT. The chain combines TRBV28 with TRBJ1-5; D may be TRBD1 (5 bases). Trimming pared 9 bases from V and 3 bases from J, leaving 18 bases between. From germline, CDR1 is MDHEN and CDR2 SYDVKM. This CDR3 comprises 15 residues.

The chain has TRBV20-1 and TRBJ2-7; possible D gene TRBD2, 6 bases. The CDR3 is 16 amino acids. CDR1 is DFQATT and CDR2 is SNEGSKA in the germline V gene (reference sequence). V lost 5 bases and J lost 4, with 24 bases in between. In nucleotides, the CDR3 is TGCAGTGCTGCCGCGGGGCATGGCAGGTCTCCTTACGAGCAGTACTTC. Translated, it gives CSAAAGHGRSPYEQYF.

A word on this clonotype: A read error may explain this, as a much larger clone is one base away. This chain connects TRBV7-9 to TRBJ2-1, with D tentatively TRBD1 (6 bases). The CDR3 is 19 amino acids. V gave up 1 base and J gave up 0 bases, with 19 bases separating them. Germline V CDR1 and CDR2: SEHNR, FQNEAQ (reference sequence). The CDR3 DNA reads TGTGCCAGCAGCTTAGATCGCAGGGGTGGCCGCTACTCCTACAATGAGCAGTTCTTC. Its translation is CASSLDRRGGRYSYNEQFF.

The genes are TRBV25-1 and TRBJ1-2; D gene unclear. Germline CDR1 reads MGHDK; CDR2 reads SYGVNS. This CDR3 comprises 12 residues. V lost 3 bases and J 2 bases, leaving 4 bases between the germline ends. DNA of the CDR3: TGTGCCAGCAGTGACCTCAACTATGGCTACACCTTC. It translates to CASSDLNYGYTF.

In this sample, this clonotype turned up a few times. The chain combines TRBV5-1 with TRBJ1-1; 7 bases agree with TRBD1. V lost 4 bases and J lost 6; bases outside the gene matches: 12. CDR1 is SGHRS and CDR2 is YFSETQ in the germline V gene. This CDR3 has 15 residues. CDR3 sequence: CASSATGAPSPEAFF. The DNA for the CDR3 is TGCGCCAGCAGCGCAACAGGGGCTCCATCGCCTGAAGCTTTCTTT.

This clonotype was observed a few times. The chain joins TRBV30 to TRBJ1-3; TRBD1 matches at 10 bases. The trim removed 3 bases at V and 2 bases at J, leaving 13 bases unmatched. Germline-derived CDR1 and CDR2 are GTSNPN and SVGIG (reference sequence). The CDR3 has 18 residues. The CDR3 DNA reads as TGTGCCTGGAGGACCGGGACAGGGGCACCTAGGCCTGGAAACACCATATATTTT. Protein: CAWRTGTGAPRPGNTIYF.

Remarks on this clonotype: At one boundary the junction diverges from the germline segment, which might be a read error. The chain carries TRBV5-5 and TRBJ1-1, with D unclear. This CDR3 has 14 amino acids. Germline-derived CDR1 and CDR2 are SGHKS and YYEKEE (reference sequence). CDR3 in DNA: TGTGCCAGCGGCTTGGCGGGTCTGAACACTGAAGCTTTCTTT. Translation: CASGLAGLNTEAFF.

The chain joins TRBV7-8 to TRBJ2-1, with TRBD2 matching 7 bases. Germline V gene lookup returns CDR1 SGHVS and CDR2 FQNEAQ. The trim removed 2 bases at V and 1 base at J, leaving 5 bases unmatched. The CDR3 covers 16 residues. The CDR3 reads CASSLWRGRSYNEQFF. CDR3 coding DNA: TGTGCCAGCAGCTTATGGCGGGGGAGATCCTACAATGAGCAGTTCTTC.